This TCR beta chain was obtained from a study of cytomegalovirus exposure and HLA in healthy donors (dated by TCRdb to about 2017). About the full investigation: An earlier analysis of roughly 500 of the donors reported approximately 300 Gb of sequence data and some 110 million unique TCR beta sequences obtained from 180 million or so T cells. A later genetic analysis took genome-wide SNP genotypes for 398 of the 666 donors and used that subset as a discovery cohort. In the later analysis, no new phenotypic data were used to find candidate immune exposures; instead, reliance was placed on TCR beta sequences and their occurrence across donors. A later analysis re-examined previously published TCR beta repertoires from several hundred donors and added high-resolution HLA genotyping to investigate patterns of TCR occurrence. Besides the first cohort of roughly 640 subjects, a separate validation cohort made up of about 120 different subjects was used. Donor age, sex, ethnicity and CMV serostatus were collected together with the repertoire data. Among the approximately 420 genotyped donors, around 81% belonged to the genetic ancestry cluster associated with self-reported Caucasian donors. The study aimed to test whether signatures of past pathogen exposure could be identified by cataloging public T cell receptors. The study profiled the T cell repertoires of under 850 subjects by immunosequencing and related them to cytomegalovirus serostatus. In an earlier analysis of roughly 540 of the donors, high-throughput TCR beta sequencing was used to judge whether each TCR beta V gene segment behaved as functional or pseudogenic. Both class I and class II loci were covered by HLA typing, at four-digit resolution. Because of strong linkage in the cohort, a few DR-DQ haplotypes were treated as single units for association and clustering. Typing coverage differed by locus: A, B, C, DRB1 and DQB1 were typed in roughly 620-640 donors, DQA1 in roughly 510, DPA1 in 600 to 610, and DPB1 in just under 490. To predict cytomegalovirus infection status, the study combined high-throughput TCR immunosequencing, statistical association of individual TCRs with disease status, and machine learning. Every discovery cohort repertoire had been produced on one sequencing platform. An early release covering just under 650 HLA-typed donors comprised around 300 gigabases of sequencing data and around 86 million unique TCR sequences. Among roughly 400 genotyped donors of the cohort, an average of roughly 230,000 unique TCR beta nucleotide sequences was sequenced per donor, of which about 18% were non-productive. The research as a whole found: A group of highly shared sequence variants was considered likely to be a technical artifact of the sequencing pipeline. A further reported finding was that TCR beta sequences accurately predicted the HLA-A and HLA-B alleles for most subjects in the first cohort. Only TCR beta chains were sequenced in this cohort, and the absence of alpha or paired-chain data limited detectable features. Most TCR sequences were seen in very few donors, while some public TCRs were found in many individuals. In a later analysis, around 17,000 TCR beta sequences were associated with specific HLA alleles at a false discovery rate of 0.05. Because HLA typing was missing for some donors at each locus, association tests included only the typed subset. V-gene and J-gene trimming of TCR beta chains was associated with a missense DCLRE1C variant in a later genetic analysis, and the association was replicated in an independent cohort. It was suggested by the authors that the approach could potentially be generalized to other disease states and immunological phenotypes. In vitro tests confirmed that a few of the cytomegalovirus-associated TCR beta chains recognize cytomegalovirus antigens. The study gave a list of 150 to 200 TCR beta chains associated with cytomegalovirus. A later analysis reported that several top co-occurrence clusters appeared linked to parvovirus B19, influenza, CMV and Epstein-Barr virus. A later genetic analysis reported fewer N-insertions in productive TCRs among donors in an Asian-associated ancestry cluster than the roughly 700-donor mean. Cytomegalovirus status was reported to be diagnosed by the classifier with high specificity and sensitivity in both the original and validation cohorts. Correlated functional status among segregating V segments might be attributable to linkage disequilibrium, but an unknown experimental factor could not be ruled out. Compared with equally common non-associated chains, HLA-associated TCR beta chains in a later analysis were more clonally expanded and had lower generation probabilities. In a later analysis, TCR association rates were found to vary across HLA loci, with the most associated TCRs seen for DRB1 alleles and the fewest for HLA-C alleles. Most CMV-associated TCR beta chains appeared to be HLA-restricted in a later analysis, and the HLA associations seemed to be driven largely by CMV exposure. Strong co-occurrence of HLA alleles, especially DR and DQ, made assigning TCR associations to individual alleles difficult. CMV serostatus was the only immune exposure information available for the cohort. Because the 87-base-pair reads could not distinguish some IMGT-functional V segments, including TRBV6-2 and TRBV6-3, those segments were excluded. In an earlier analysis of roughly 500 of the donors, most TCR beta V segments appeared in productive rearrangements about 90% or about 30% of the time, broadly matching IMGT annotations. Roughly 17 rarely observed V segments, including chromosome 9 orphons, were excluded from the earlier analysis of about 610 of the donors because counts were too low. Roughly uniform sequencing depth across donors was assumed in presence/absence analyses, although this assumption may not hold.

The cohort consisted of hundreds of healthy bone marrow donors. All cohort members were sampled while nominally healthy, although unrecorded immune exposures were likely present. The donor was CMV seronegative and was included in the group of about 400 seronegative cohort members. Every donor gave a peripheral blood sample, and the peripheral blood mononuclear cells from that sample were used for TCR beta sequencing. Genomic DNA extraction from the blood cell samples was performed with the Qiagen DNeasy Blood Extraction Kit. Receptors were amplified or captured by the immunoSEQ multiplex PCR assay. The multiplex PCR relied on a mix of 60 forward primers for TCR Vbeta segments and 13 reverse primers for TCR Jbeta segments. The CDR3 region of rearranged TCR beta genes was amplified from genomic DNA by a multiplex PCR assay. The amplified TCR beta libraries were sequenced on the Illumina HiSeq System as 87-base-pair reads. The paper's data handling went like this. Across the 700 or so repertoires, a later analysis counted approximately 83 million unique TCR beta chains, around 10 million of which were shared by at least two donors. A nearest-neighbor algorithm error-corrected the raw reads and collapsed the reads into unique sequences, merging closely related sequences to remove PCR and sequencing errors. V, D and J gene segments were assigned by aligning CDR3 sequences to IMGT reference sequences. Each retained sequence needed at least a six-nucleotide match to both a V gene segment and a J gene segment. Rearrangements were called productive when the CDR3 lacked stop codons and stayed in frame with V and J; all others were non-productive. Following IMGT convention, CDR3 was defined as the stretch from the second conserved V-encoded cysteine up to the conserved J-encoded phenylalanine. In an earlier analysis of roughly 610 of the donors, sequences lacking an unambiguous match to a single V gene segment were excluded. In an earlier analysis of approximately 590 of the donors, V segments were called functional above 56.7% productive rearrangements and were called segregating when the between-donor standard deviation exceeded 5%. A statistical classification framework was developed to diagnose cytomegalovirus status using the catalog of TCR beta chain sequences. V and J gene assignment, in a later analysis, came from comparing TCR nucleotide sequences with IMGT/GENE-DB human TR gene sequences. Using the TCRdist pipeline, a later analysis assigned CDR3 sequences along with most-parsimonious VDJ recombination scenarios. In a later analysis, each TCR beta chain was defined by its CDR3 amino acid sequence together with its V-gene family, and reads without a unique V-gene family were excluded. In a later analysis, fewer than 650 highly shared, low-generation-probability nucleotide sequences were removed to address suspected cross-contamination and a sequencing artifact. In a later analysis, a clonal expansion index for each public chain was calculated from normalized within-repertoire ranks of inferred template counts. Generation probabilities in a later analysis came from a VDJ recombination model fitted to out-of-frame rearrangements, and those results were checked against IGoR. Hypergeometric tests were used in a later analysis to score TCR-TCR, TCR-HLA and TCR-CMV co-occurrence, with a repertoire-size bias correction applied to the TCR pairs. To estimate false discovery rates, a later analysis permuted the HLA or CMV assignments 20 times. In a later analysis, co-occurring TCRs were grouped using DBSCAN, with TCRdist sequence similarity added in when clustering inside HLA-allele-positive subsets. Co-occurrence clustering excluded repertoires with fewer than 30,000 or more than 120,000 public chains, plus five with anomalous nucleotide sharing. The clones in this table, taken by TCRdb from immuneACCESS, are in-frame only. Not every clone is retained; where verified, under half of the shortfall comes from an unresolved V gene, and the cause of the rest is unknown. The V and J calls and clone size come from that table; D and trimming were worked out from the DNA. A total of approximately 210,000 clones appear in this sample, about 90% of them only once. The ten largest clones add up to 1.3% of the sample.

A single count supports this clone. Its antigen target is currently unknown. Base qualities are not recorded, but no much larger clone differs from it by a single base. Spanning cysteine to phenylalanine, the CDR3 consists of 14 amino acids. The read is trimmed to its CDR3 DNA, 42 bases read in frame from base 1. CDR1 and CDR2, per the germline V gene, are SGHDT and YYEEEE. Clipping removes 5 bases from V and 3 bases from J, with 3 as the unmatched junction base count. Material for sequencing was PBMCs. This sequence originates from a man aged 25 to 40 in good health and CMV-seronegative. Recombination connected TRBV5-6 to TRBJ2-2, and 8 junctional nucleotides match TRBD1. At the DNA level, the sequence is TGTGCCAGCAGATCGACAGGGGACACCGGGGAGCTGTTTTTT. It codes for CASRSTGDTGELFF. Joined to the reference TRBV5-6 and TRBJ2-2 proteins, this CDR3 gives the full variable domain: DAGVTQSPTHLIKTRGQQVTLRCSPKSGHDTVSWYQQALGQGPQFIFQYYEEEERQRGNFPDRFSGHQFPNYSSELNVNALLLGDSALYLCASRSTGDTGELFFGEGSRLTVL.